This note documents a single TCR beta chain sequence. This record belongs to a study of blood T cells in healthy people across ages. A second PCR, run for about 6 to 11 cycles, used a sample-barcoded 5' primer plus a J-beta primer mix. TCRdb re-called the 5' RACE reads through MiXCR, storing one row per CDR3 protein. The table includes roughly 1.5 million distinct CDR3 sequences, under 55% detected once. Each sample yielded at least 5 micrograms of PBMC total RNA. From germline, CDR1 is MNHEY and CDR2 SVGAGI. The CDR3 covers 12 residues. Sequenced material: blood. The genes are TRBV6-5 and TRBJ2-4; D may be TRBD1 or TRBD2 (5 bases each). The end of the DNA is better explained by TRBJ2-7, so the J call may be wrong. The sequence derives from a woman aged 18 to 35 in good health. The DNA of the CDR3 is TGTGCCAGCAGGGGGACGGTGGGCGAGCAGTACTTC. Amino acid sequence: CASRGTVGEQYF.